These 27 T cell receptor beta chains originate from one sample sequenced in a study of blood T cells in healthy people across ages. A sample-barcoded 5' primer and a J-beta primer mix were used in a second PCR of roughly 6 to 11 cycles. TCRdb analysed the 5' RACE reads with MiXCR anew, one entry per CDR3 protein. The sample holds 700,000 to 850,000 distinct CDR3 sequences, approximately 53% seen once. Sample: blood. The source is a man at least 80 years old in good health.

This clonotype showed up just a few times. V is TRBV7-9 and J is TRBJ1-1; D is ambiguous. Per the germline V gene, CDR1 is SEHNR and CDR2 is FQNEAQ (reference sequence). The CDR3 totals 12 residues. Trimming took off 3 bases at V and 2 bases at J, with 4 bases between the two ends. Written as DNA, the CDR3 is TGTGCCAGCAGCTTTGCAAACACTGAAGCTTTCTTT. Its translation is CASSFANTEAFF. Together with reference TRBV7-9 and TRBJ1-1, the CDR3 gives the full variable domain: DTGVSQNPRHKITKRGQNVTFRCDPISEHNRLYWYRQTLGQGPEFLTYFQNEAQLEKSRLLSDRFSAERPKGSFSTLEIQRTEQGDSAMYLCASSFANTEAFFGQGTRLTVV.

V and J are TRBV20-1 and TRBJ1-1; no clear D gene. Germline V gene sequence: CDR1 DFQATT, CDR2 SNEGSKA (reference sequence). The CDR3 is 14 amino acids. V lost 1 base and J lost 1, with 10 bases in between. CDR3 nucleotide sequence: TGCAGTGCTAGAGGGGGTCAAACGAACACTGAAGCTTTCTTT. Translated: CSARGGQTNTEAFF.

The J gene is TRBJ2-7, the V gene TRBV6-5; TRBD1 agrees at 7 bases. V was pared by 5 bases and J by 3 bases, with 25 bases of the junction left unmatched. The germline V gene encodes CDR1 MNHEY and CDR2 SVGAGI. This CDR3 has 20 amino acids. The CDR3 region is CASSHTPLTTGNLMRYEQYF. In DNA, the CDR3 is TGTGCCAGCAGTCACACCCCACTGACGACAGGGAACTTGATGCGCTACGAGCAGTACTTC.

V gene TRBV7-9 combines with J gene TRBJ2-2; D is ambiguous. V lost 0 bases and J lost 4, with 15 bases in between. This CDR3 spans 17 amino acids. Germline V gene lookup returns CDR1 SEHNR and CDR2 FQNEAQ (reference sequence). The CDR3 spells CASSLAIGLPITGELFF. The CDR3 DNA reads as TGTGCCAGCAGCTTAGCCATCGGGCTACCGATCACCGGGGAGCTGTTTTTT.

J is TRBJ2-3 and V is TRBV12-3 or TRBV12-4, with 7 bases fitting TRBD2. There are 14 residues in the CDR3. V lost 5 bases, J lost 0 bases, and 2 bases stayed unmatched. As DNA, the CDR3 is TGTGCCAGCAGTCGACTAGCTAGCACAGATACGCAGTATTTT. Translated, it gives CASSRLASTDTQYF.

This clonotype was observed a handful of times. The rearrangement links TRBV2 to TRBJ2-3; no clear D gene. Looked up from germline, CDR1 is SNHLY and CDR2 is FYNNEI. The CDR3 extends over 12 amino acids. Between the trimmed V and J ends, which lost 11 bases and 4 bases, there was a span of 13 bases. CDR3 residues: CASLAVPDTQYF. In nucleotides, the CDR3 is TGTGCCTCCCTGGCAGTTCCAGATACGCAGTATTTT.

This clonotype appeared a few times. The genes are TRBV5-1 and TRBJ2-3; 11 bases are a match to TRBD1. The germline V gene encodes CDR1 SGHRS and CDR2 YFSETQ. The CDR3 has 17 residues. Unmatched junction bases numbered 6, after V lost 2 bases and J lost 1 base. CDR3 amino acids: CASSFGQGALRTDTQYF. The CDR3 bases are TGCGCCAGCAGCTTCGGACAGGGGGCGTTGCGCACAGATACGCAGTATTTT.

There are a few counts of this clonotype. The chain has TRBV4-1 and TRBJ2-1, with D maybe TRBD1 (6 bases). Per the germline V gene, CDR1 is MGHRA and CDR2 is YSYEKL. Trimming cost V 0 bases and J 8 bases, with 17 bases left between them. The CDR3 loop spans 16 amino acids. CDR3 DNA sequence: TGCGCCAGCAGCCAAGATGGGCAGGGGAGTTCGGATGAGCAGTTCTTC. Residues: CASSQDGQGSSDEQFF.

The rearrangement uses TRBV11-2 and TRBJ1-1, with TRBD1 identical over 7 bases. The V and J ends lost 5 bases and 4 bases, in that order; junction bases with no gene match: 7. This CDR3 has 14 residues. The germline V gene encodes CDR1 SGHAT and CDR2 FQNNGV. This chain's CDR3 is CASSSSDRVTEAFF. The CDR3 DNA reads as TGTGCCAGCAGCAGCAGCGACAGGGTCACTGAAGCTTTCTTT.

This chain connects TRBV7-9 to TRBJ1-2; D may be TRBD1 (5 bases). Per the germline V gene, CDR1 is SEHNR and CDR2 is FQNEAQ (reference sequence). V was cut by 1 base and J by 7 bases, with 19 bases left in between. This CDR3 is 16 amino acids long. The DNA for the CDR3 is TGTGCCAGCAGCTTAGGGCCGGGACGGCGATCAGGTGGCTACACCTTC. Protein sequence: CASSLGPGRRSGGYTF. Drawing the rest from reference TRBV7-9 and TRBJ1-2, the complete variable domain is DTGVSQNPRHKITKRGQNVTFRCDPISEHNRLYWYRQTLGQGPEFLTYFQNEAQLEKSRLLSDRFSAERPKGSFSTLEIQRTEQGDSAMYLCASSLGPGRRSGGYTFGSGTRLTVV.

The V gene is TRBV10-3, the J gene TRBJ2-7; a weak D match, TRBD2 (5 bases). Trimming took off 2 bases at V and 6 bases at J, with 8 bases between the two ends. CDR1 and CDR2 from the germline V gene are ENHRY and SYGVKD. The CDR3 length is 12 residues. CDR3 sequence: CAISEKGSEQYF. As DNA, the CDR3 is TGTGCCATCAGTGAGAAAGGGAGCGAGCAGTACTTC.

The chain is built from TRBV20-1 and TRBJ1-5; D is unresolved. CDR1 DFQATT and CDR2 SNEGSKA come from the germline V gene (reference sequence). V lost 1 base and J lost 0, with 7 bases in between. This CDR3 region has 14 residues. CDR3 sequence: CSARAQLSNQPQHF. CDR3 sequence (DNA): TGCAGTGCTAGAGCTCAACTTAGCAATCAGCCCCAGCATTTT.

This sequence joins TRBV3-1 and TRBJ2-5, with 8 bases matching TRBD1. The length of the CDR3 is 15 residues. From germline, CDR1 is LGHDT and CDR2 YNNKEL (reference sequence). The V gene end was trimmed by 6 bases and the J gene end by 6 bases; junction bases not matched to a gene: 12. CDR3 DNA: TGTGCCAGCAGTCCCTTGGACAGGGCCATGAAGACCCAGTACTTC. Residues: CASSPLDRAMKTQYF.

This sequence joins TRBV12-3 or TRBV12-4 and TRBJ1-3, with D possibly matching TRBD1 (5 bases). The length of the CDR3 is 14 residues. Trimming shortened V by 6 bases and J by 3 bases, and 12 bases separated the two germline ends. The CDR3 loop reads CASRIRDGGNTIYF. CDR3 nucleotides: TGTGCCAGCAGGATCCGGGACGGTGGAAACACCATATATTTT.

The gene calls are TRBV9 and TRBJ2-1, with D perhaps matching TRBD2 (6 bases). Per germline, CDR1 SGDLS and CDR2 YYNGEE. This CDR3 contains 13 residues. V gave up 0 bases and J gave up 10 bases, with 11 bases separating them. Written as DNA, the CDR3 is TGTGCCAGCAGCGTAGCGGGGGTCCCGGAGCAGTTCTTC. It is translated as CASSVAGVPEQFF.

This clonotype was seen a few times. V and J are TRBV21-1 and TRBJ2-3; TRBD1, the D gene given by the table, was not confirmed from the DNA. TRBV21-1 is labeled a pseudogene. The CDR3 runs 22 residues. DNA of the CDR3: TGTGCCAGCAGCAAAGGACCCACAGGGGTTATCCCCCTACCCCAAGGCACAGATACGCAGTATTTT. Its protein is CASSKGPTGVIPLPQGTDTQYF.

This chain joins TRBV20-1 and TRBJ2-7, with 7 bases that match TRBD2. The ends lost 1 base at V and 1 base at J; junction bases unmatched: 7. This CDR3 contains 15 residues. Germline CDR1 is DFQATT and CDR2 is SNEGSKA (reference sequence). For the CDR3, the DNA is TGCAGTGCTAGAGGGAGACTAGCCGTATCCTACGAGCAGTACTTC. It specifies CSARGRLAVSYEQYF.

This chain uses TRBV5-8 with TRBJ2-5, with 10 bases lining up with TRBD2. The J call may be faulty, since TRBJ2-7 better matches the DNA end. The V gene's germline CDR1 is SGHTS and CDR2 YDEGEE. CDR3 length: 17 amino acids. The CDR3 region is CASSLRATSGIGYEQYF. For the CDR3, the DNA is TGTGCCAGCAGCTTGAGAGCTACTAGCGGGATAGGATACGAGCAGTACTTC.

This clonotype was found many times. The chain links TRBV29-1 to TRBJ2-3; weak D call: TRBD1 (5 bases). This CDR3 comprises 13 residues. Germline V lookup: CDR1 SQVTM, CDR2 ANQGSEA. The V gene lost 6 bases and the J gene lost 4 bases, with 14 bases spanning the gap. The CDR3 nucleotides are TGCAGCGTGAGGCAGGGATCGGCAGATACGCAGTATTTT. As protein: CSVRQGSADTQYF.

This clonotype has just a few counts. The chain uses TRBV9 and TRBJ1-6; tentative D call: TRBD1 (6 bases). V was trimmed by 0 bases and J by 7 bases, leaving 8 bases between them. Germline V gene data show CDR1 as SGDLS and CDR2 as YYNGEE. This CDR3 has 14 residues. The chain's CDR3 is CASSVVGQNSPLHF. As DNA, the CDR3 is TGTGCCAGCAGCGTAGTTGGACAGAATTCACCCCTCCACTTT.

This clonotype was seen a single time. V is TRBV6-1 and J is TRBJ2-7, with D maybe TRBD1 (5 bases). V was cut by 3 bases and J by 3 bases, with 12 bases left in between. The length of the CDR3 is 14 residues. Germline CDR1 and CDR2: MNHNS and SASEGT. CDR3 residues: CASSDLPQGYEQYF. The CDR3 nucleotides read TGTGCCAGCAGTGATCTCCCGCAGGGCTACGAGCAGTACTTC.

This CDR3 is CASSETREKLFF. The CDR3 nucleotides are TGTGCCAGCAGTGAAACGCGTGAAAAACTGTTTTTT. The V and J genes are TRBV6-1 and TRBJ1-4; D gene uncertain. Looked up from germline, CDR1 is MNHNS and CDR2 is SASEGT. The CDR3 sequence is 12 residues long. Deletions cut 2 bases from V and 7 bases from J, with 5 bases between.

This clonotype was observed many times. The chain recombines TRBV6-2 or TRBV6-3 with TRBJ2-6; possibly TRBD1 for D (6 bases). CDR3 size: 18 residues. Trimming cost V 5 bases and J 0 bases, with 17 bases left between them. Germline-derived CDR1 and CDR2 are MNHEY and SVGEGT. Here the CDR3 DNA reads TGTGCCAGCAGTCGAATGAGGGGGTCCAGCTCTGGGGCCAACGTCCTGACTTTC. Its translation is CASSRMRGSSSGANVLTF.

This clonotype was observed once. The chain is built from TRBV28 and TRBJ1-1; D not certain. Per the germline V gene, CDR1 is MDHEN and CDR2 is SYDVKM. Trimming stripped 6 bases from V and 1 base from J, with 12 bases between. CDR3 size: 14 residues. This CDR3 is CASSSRRSNTEAFF. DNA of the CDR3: TGTGCCAGCAGCTCGAGGAGGTCGAACACTGAAGCTTTCTTT. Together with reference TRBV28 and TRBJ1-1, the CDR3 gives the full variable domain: DVKVTQSSRYLVKRTGEKVFLECVQDMDHENMFWYRQDPGLGLRLIYFSYDVKMKEKGDIPEGYSVSREKKERFSLILESASTNQTSMYLCASSSRRSNTEAFFGQGTRLTVV.

CDR3 protein: CASSQERSGRVSEQYF. In DNA form, the CDR3 reads TGTGCCAGCAGCCAAGAAAGAAGCGGGAGGGTTTCTGAGCAGTACTTC. The rearrangement joins TRBV3-1 to TRBJ2-1; 10 bases agree with TRBD2. The DNA end is more similar to TRBJ2-7, so the J call may be wrong. The CDR3 totals 16 residues. From germline, CDR1 is LGHDT and CDR2 YNNKEL (reference sequence).

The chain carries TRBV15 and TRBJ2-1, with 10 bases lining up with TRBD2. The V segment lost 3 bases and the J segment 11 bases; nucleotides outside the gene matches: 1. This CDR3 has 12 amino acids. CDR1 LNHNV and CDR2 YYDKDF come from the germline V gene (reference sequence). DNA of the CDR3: TGTGCCACCAGCAGGACTAGCGGGCAGCAGTTCTTC. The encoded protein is CATSRTSGQQFF. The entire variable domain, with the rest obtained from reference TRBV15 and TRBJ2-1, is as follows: DAMVIQNPRYQVTQFGKPVTLSCSQTLNHNVMYWYQQKSSQAPKLLFHYYDKDFNNEADTPDNFQSRRPNTSFCFLDIRSPGLGDTAMYLCATSRTSGQQFFGPGTRLTVL.

CDR3 sequence: CASSLREQGPYGYTF. The CDR3 DNA sequence: TGTGCCAGCAGTCTGCGGGAACAGGGCCCCTATGGCTACACCTTC. This chain links TRBV6-5 with TRBJ1-2; perhaps TRBD1 as D (6 bases). CDR3 size: 15 residues. Deletions cut 5 bases from V and 4 bases from J, with 17 bases between. CDR1 and CDR2 from the germline V gene are MNHEY and SVGAGI.